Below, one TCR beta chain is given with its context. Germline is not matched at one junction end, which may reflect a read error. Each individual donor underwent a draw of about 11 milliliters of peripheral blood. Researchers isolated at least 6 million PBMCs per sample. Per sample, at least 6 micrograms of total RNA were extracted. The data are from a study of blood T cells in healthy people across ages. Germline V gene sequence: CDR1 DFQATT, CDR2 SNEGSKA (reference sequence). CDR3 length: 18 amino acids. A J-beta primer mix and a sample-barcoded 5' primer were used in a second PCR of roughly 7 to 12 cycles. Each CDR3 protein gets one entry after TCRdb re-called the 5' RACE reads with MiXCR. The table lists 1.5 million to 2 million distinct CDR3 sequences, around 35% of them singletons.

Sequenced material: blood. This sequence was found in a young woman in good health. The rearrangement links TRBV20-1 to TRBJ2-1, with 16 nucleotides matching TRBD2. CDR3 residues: CSAKGLAGGPGSYNEQFF. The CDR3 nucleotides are TGCAGTGCTAAGGGACTAGCGGGAGGGCCCGGGTCCTATAATGAGCAGTTCTTC.